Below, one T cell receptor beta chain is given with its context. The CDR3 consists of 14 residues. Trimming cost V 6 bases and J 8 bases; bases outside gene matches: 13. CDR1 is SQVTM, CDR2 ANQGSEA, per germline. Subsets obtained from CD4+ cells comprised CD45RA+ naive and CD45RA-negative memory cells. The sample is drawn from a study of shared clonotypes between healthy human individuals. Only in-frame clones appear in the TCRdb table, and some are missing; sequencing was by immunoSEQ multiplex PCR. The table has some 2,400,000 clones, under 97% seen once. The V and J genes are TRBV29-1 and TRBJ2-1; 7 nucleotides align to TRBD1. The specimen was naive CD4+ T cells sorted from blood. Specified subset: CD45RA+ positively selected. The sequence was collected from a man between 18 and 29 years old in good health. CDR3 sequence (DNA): TGCAGCGTCCGGACAGGCAAGGTGGGCTATGAGCAGTTCTTC. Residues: CSVRTGKVGYEQFF.